Given below is one TCR beta chain in context. The target antigen is unknown. Clones were sequenced by immunoSEQ multiplex PCR, and TCRdb holds only the in-frame ones, with some missing. The sample has 50,000 to 70,000 clones; roughly 94% are singletons. The donors were members of the validation cohort, which comprised 120 subjects and was separate from the first cohort of 600 to 850 subjects. The CDR3 has 16 amino acids. The J segment lost 3 bases and the V segment lost 3 bases, leaving 9 bases of the junction unmatched. The V gene's germline CDR1 is SGHRS and CDR2 YFSETQ. These data originate in a study of cytomegalovirus exposure and HLA in healthy donors. General study results and limits: Rare sequences made up most TCRs, while some public TCRs were found in many donors.

V and J are TRBV5-1 and TRBJ2-1, with 7 bases matching TRBD1. The sequenced sample was PBMCs. This TCR was sampled from a woman aged 18-30 years in good health and CMV-seropositive. The CDR3 spells CASSSAGTVVYNEQFF. CDR3 coding DNA: TGCGCCAGCAGCTCGGCCGGGACAGTGGTCTACAATGAGCAGTTCTTC.